This section outlines one T cell receptor beta chain sequence together with its context. Many counts were recorded for this clonotype. Which antigen it targets is not known. Per-nucleotide qualities are absent, and no much larger clonotype sits a single base away. The CDR3 goes from the cysteine to the phenylalanine over 17 residues. Kept here is only the CDR3 DNA, which spans 51 bases and is read in frame from base 1. Based on the germline V gene (reference sequence), the CDR1 and CDR2 sequences are DFQATT and SNEGSKA. V is reduced by 0 bases and J by 1 base, leaving a spacing of 18 bases between them. This record comes from a study of T cells after yellow fever vaccination (dated by TCRdb to between 2019 and 2020). Study-wide context: The SMART-Seq v4 Ultra Low Input RNA kit was used to prepare libraries from fractions with low cell numbers. Bulk TCR alpha and beta repertoires were sequenced longitudinally to track T-cell clones before and after primary and booster YFV17D yellow fever vaccination. The cohort comprised two healthy male donors, one aged 18 to 30 and one aged 30 to 40 years. Blood was collected at multiple timepoints before and after primary and secondary immunization, and bulk PBMC replicates and cell subsets were isolated. Beyond this particular receptor, the publication reports: A small fraction of clonotypes showed up in both the CD4 and CD8 compartments, probably as a result of convergent recombination. Because abundant contaminating clonotypes from the bulk population could be contained in FACS-sorted repertoires, computational filtering was required. Compared with the primary T-cell response, the secondary T-cell response was faster but weaker, reaching its peak on day 5 rather than on day 15. Because only a couple of donors were included in the study, the extent to which the findings can be generalized is limited. After the booster, most of the clones that had expanded following primary vaccination were detected again (approximately 95% of CD4 and 88% of CD8), which suggests that memory was broadly maintained.

TCR cDNA was synthesized by 5'RACE template switching, through which a universal primer site and unique molecular identifiers were introduced. Priming of cDNA synthesis was performed from both the TCR alpha and TCR beta constant segments. Library amplification used two PCR steps, and the second PCR step added sample barcodes and sequencing adapters. Sequencing of libraries was done on Illumina HiSeq 2500 (2x100 bp) or NovaSeq (2x150 bp). In the original analysis: MIGEC handled demultiplexing of reads and collapsing into UMI consensus sequences, while MiXCR performed V(D)J alignment. Vaccine-responding clonotypes were defined with edgeR using replicate PBMC samples, requiring FDR below 0.01 and a log2 fold change above 5 up to day 15. Bulk clonotypes were assigned CD4 or CD8 identity according to which sequenced CD4 or CD8 repertoire held them at higher abundance. Using fastp at Q25 and MiXCR, TCRdb reprocessed the public reads and kept productive beta chains. Each entry is one CDR3 protein sequence, shown with its most common DNA and genes. V and J calls and clone size were set by TCRdb, not the authors. The sample table lists 550,000 to 750,000 distinct CDR3 sequences, approximately 12% of them with a count of one. The ten most abundant clones make up about an eighth of the sample.

The treatment or condition label corresponds to: live attenuated yellow fever vaccine strain. At each blood-draw timepoint, two biological replicates of bulk PBMCs were collected. A standard Ficoll-Paque protocol was used to isolate PBMCs from peripheral blood. RNA was extracted with TriZol from bulk PBMCs, CD4 and CD8 fractions, and dextramer-positive and dextramer-negative fractions. Material: PBMCs, obtained on the day of the yellow fever booster vaccination. Recombination linked TRBV20-1 to TRBJ1-1; tentative D gene TRBD1, with 5 bases matching. The receptor was isolated from a man younger than 45 who received the YFV17D yellow fever vaccine. The CDR3 protein sequence reads: CSARDAVGAGRNTEAFF. DNA sequence: TGCAGTGCTAGAGATGCTGTTGGGGCAGGGAGGAACACTGAAGCTTTCTTT.